The entry below gives a single TCR beta chain sequence along with its context. The target antigen is unknown. The length of the CDR3 is 14 residues. Germline loops: CDR1 SGHTA, CDR2 FQGNSA. Trimming removed 5 bases from V and 3 bases from J; junction bases left unmatched: 6. 60 Vbeta and 13 Jbeta primers were used in PCR. TCRdb keeps only in-frame clones here, not all; method: immunoSEQ multiplex PCR. The sample records some 160,000 clones, about 72% being singletons. This sample is drawn from a study of cytomegalovirus exposure and HLA in healthy donors. Across the study: For the roughly 400 genotyped donors, roughly 81% fell within the Caucasian-associated ancestry cluster. The study, taken as a whole, reports: The authors later found HLA-associated TCR beta chains more clonally expanded than equally common others. Immune exposure information comprised only CMV serostatus.

The chain is built from TRBV7-2 and TRBJ2-5; 7 bases match TRBD1. The receptor was derived from a man between 35 and 55 years old in good health and CMV-seronegative. Sequencing used PBMCs. CDR3 sequence (DNA): TGTGCCAGCAGCCGACAGGGAAAGGAAGAGACCCAGTACTTC. Encoded protein: CASSRQGKEETQYF.